These 6 T cell receptor beta chains were sequenced from one sample in a study of regulatory T cells in long-lasting Graves disease. Arm-PCR with iRepertoire HTBI primers amplified the CDR3 regions for these TCR beta libraries. TCRdb called the multiplex PCR reads again in MiXCR, with one record for every CDR3 protein. The sample has hundreds of thousands of distinct CDR3 sequences; approximately 15% are singletons. Time point described: newly diagnosed GD, antithyroid drugs for less than 3 months. From PBMCs, RNA was extracted and then used to make the TCR library. The sample was also reused in another study, on T cells in Graves' hyperthyroidism and ophthalmopathy.

Sequences were derived from peripheral blood mononuclear cells (PBMCs), sampled at new diagnosis, from a patient treated with antithyroid drugs. Every receptor here comes from a woman aged 25-40 years with Graves disease.

This clonotype was recorded at least ten times. The chain links TRBV2 to TRBJ1-4, with TRBD1 as a possible D gene (5 bases). Trimming removed 3 bases from V and 3 bases from J, with 14 bases in between. The germline V gene has CDR1 SNHLY and CDR2 FYNNEI. The CDR3 is 16 residues long. DNA of the CDR3: TGTGCCAGCAGTGATTGGGCAGGGCATGCTAATGAAAAACTGTTTTTT. Encoded protein: CASSDWAGHANEKLFF.

This clonotype has at least ten counts. The V and J genes are TRBV19 and TRBJ1-2; D remains ambiguous. The CDR3 runs to 15 residues. The ends were cut back, 1 base at V and 0 bases at J, with 9 bases in the middle. Germline CDR1 LNHDA, CDR2 SQIVND (reference sequence). In DNA form, the CDR3 reads TGTGCCAGTAGTATAGGACACGGAGCTAACTATGGCTACACCTTC. Its protein product is CASSIGHGANYGYTF.

This clonotype has a count of ten or more. The CDR3, as DNA: TGTGCCAGCACAGGACAGGGATCTAACTATGGCTACACCTTC. It is translated as CASTGQGSNYGYTF. The chain joins TRBV6-2 or TRBV6-3 to TRBJ1-2; 8 nucleotides line up with TRBD1. V was pared by 7 bases and J by 0 bases, with 4 bases of the junction left unmatched. The CDR3 contains 14 residues. CDR1 MNHEY and CDR2 SVGEGT come from the germline V gene.

This clonotype has just a few counts. The CDR3 DNA reads as TGTGCCAGCAGTAAGATACCCCCTCGGGAGCAGTACTTC. Protein: CASSKIPPREQYF. The chain combines TRBV12-3 or TRBV12-4 with TRBJ2-7; D is uncertain. The V end lost 5 bases, the J end lost 7 bases, and 15 bases lay between the germline ends. This CDR3 contains 13 residues.

This clonotype was detected ten times or more. V usage is TRBV6-1 and J usage is TRBJ2-5; D is unresolved. The CDR3 length is 13 residues. V was cut by 2 bases and J by 4 bases, with 8 bases left in between. The germline gives CDR1 MNHNS, CDR2 SASEGT. The CDR3 DNA reads as TGTGCCAGCAGTGAACGTCTCGGAGAGACCCAGTACTTC. Translation: CASSERLGETQYF.

Regarding this clonotype: This may be a read error: a much more frequent sequence differs by one nucleotide. The chain recombines TRBV2 with TRBJ2-5; 12 nucleotides align to TRBD1. There are 16 residues in the CDR3. The V gene's germline CDR1 is SNHLY and CDR2 FYNNEI. The CDR3 spells CATSGSGTGGMKTQYF. DNA for the CDR3: TGTGCCACCAGTGGTTCGGGGACAGGGGGCATGAAGACCCAGTACTTC.